The rows below give T cell receptor beta chains drawn from one sample of a study of Graves' ophthalmopathy and Graves' hyperthyroidism. TCRdb reprocessed the multiplex PCR reads via MiXCR and lists one record per CDR3 protein. The sample yields roughly 400,000 distinct CDR3 sequences, 15% to 20% seen once. Sequencing was performed on peripheral blood. These receptors all come from an adult woman with stable Graves' hyperthyroidism. Each CDR3 is given without its conserved first and last residue. The D gene is left open where the match is weak. Size values are once, few and many counts, or a class for expanded clones, and some rows have none.

V gene | D gene | clone size | CDR3 protein
TRBV10-3 | . | . | AISESGQGINSPLH
TRBV6-1 | TRBD1 | . | ASTDGGQGYGYT
TRBV28 | . | many | ASRLLSEMQETQY
TRBV20-1 | . | many | SAREGGSNQPQH
TRBV20-1 | . | . | SARAGTSAAQY
TRBV12-3/TRBV12-4 | . | many | ASSFMYTGELF
TRBV6-4 | . | many | ASSVRNPEAF
TRBV2 | TRBD2 | many | ASSEVMTSGGAYEQY
TRBV20-1 | . | many | SAKRAAGEYEQY
TRBV7-8 | . | many | ASSWGGRTGNTIY
TRBV6-1 | TRBD2 | many | ASSTVGGDRSYEQY
TRBV7-2 | . | few | ASSSFGGTTGGYT
TRBV12-3/TRBV12-4 | . | . | ASSQTGTAYGYT
TRBV24-1 | . | many | ATSVAGSTEAF
TRBV20-1 | TRBD2 | few | SASRLADVMDTQY
TRBV2 | TRBD1 | many | ASRGQGEAF
TRBV20-1 | . | many | SARRDGNSNQPQH
TRBV4-1 | . | . | ASTPSPAGARGYT
TRBV5-1 | TRBD1 | few | ASSQTDRVFSYEQY
TRBV5-1 | . | many | ASSLVSESEPGYT
TRBV30 | . | many | AWNSNREAF
TRBV7-9 | . | many | AGGEAF
TRBV12-3/TRBV12-4 | . | many | ASSLSGVITEAF
TRBV7-2 | . | . | ASSLQFNYEAF
TRBV9 | . | many | ASSVGVASYEQY
TRBV13 | . | few | TSSPRGSGANVLT
TRBV7-9 | . | many | ASRMGAGETQY
TRBV27 | . | . | ASIQGHIKY
TRBV9 | . | many | ASSSTGTIGDTEAF
TRBV2 | . | many | ASTRGFDGYT
TRBV11-3 | TRBD1 | many | ASSNRQGGIRF
TRBV12-3/TRBV12-4 | . | . | ASSPWTASGANVLT
TRBV3-1 | . | many | ASSQPGLNTGELF
TRBV2 | . | many | ASSEARHSNQPQH
TRBV6-5 | . | . | ASSYMGAGTGELF
TRBV4-1 | . | . | ASSPQRILAKNIQY
TRBV5-1 | . | many | ASSSGRGQETQY
TRBV4-1 | TRBD1 | many | ASSQRQRTGGPEAF
TRBV19 | . | many | ASSTNGGTEAF
TRBV20-1 | . | many | SARGNYEQY
TRBV20-1 | TRBD1 | . | SARALGDRLVGELF
TRBV4-2 | . | many | ASSANQVSGANVLT
TRBV7-2 | TRBD2 | many | ASRPTSGREETQY
TRBV7-6 | TRBD1 | few | ASSPLTGGNIQY
TRBV28 | . | many | ASETSRNSYEQY
TRBV10-3 | . | . | AISESPGFQPQR
TRBV28 | . | . | ASSQPWRDKDSGANVLT
TRBV7-2 | . | many | ASSLDPGLYQETQY
TRBV18 | . | many | ASSPPGGTDYEQY
TRBV12-3/TRBV12-4 | TRBD2 | . | ASNSGLAGMRETQY
TRBV9 | . | . | ASSAAVGAGETQY
TRBV12-3/TRBV12-4 | TRBD1 | . | ASSLAPGQGVDTEAF
TRBV12-3/TRBV12-4 | TRBD2 | many | ASSTGLAHYEQY
TRBV10-3 | TRBD1 | many | AISPGQGKVKY